One TCR beta chain is described in this entry. This sample stems from a study of blood T cell repertoires in COVID-19. Study at large: T cells, B-cell-depleted T cells, or PBMCs supplied cDNA or gDNA.

The V end lost 2 bases, the J end lost 0 bases, and 7 bases lay between the germline ends. CDR3 length equals 14 residues. Germline-derived CDR1 and CDR2 are SGHTA and FQGTGA. As handled by the study authors: Estimates of nucleated cell counts were drawn from the amplification of reference gene primers. Measured with immunoSEQ multiplex PCR; TCRdb has only the in-frame clones, and not every one. From that table come the V and J calls and clone size; the DNA was used to work out D and trimming. This table holds about 110,000 clones, roughly 81% found once. This receptor was identified in a man aged 35 to 55 with acute or convalescent COVID-19. The chain couples TRBV7-3 to TRBJ2-5; no firm D call. Material for sequencing was peripheral blood. CDR3 region: CASSLSRDQETQYF. In nucleotides, the CDR3 is TGTGCCAGCAGCTTATCCCGGGACCAAGAGACCCAGTACTTC.